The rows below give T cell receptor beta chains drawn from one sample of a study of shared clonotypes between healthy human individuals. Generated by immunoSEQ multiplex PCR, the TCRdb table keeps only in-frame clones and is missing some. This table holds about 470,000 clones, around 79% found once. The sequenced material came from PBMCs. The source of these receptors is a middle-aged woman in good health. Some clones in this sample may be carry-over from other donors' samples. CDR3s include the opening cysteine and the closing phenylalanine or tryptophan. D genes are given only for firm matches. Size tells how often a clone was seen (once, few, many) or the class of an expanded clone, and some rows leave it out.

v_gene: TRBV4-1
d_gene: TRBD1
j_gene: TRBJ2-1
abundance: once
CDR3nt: TGCGCCAGCAGCCCTGGACAGGGGGCTTCAAATGAGCAGTTCTTC
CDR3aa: CASSPGQGASNEQFF

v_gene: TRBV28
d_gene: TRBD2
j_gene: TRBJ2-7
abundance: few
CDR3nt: TGTGCCACCTGGACTAGCGGGAGTCGGGGCTCCTACGAGCAGTACTTC
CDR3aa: CATWTSGSRGSYEQYF

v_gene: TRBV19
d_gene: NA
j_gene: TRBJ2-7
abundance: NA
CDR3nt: TGTGCCAGTAGTATAGGCAGGGCTTCGAGCGAGCAGTACTTC
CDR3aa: CASSIGRASSEQYF

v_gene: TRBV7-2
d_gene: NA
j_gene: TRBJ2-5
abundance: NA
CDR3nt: TGTGCCAGCAGTCGTCCAGGGAACCAAGAGACCCAGTACTTC
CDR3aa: CASSRPGNQETQYF

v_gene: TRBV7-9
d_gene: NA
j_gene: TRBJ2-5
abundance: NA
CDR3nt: TGTGCCAGCAGCCCTTATTTGGGAAAAGAGACCCAGTACTTC
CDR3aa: CASSPYLGKETQYF

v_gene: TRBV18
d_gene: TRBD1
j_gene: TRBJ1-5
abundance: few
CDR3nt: TGTGCCAGCTCACCAGACAGGGTGGGCCAGCCCCAGCATTTT
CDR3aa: CASSPDRVGQPQHF

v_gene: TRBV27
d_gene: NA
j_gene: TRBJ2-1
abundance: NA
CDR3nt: TGTGCCAGCAGTTTATTGGGTGGGGCGCGGGATTGGTTCTTC
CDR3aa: CASSLLGGARDWFF

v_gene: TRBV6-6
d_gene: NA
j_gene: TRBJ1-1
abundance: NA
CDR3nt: TGTGCCAGCTCAGCCGGGGACGACACTGAAGCTTTCTTT
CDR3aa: CASSAGDDTEAFF

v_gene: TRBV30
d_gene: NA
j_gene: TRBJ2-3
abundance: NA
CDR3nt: TGTGCCTGGAGTGTGGGCAGCCAGCAAGGCACAGATACGCAGTATTTT
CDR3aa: CAWSVGSQQGTDTQYF

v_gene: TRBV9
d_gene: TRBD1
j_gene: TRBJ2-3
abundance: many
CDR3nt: TGTGCCAGCAGCGTCGGTAACAGGGGAGGCACAGATACGCAGTATTTT
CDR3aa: CASSVGNRGGTDTQYF

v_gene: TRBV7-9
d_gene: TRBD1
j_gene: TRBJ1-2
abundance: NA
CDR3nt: TGTGCCAGCAGCTCAGCCGGGACAGGGTACGGCTACACCTTC
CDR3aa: CASSSAGTGYGYTF

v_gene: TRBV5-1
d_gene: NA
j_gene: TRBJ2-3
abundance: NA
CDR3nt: TGCGCCAGCAGGGTTGCCATCGGGACTCGGGGCCGAGGCGATACGCAGTATTTT
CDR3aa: CASRVAIGTRGRGDTQYF

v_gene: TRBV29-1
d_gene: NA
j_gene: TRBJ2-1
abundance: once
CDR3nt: TGCAGCGTTGGATTAACAGGGAGCAATGAGCAGTTCTTC
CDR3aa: CSVGLTGSNEQFF